Listed below are T cell receptor beta chains from one sample, sequenced in a study of CD8 T cells in Susac syndrome. TCRdb re-called the immunoSEQ multiplex PCR reads with MiXCR, one entry per CDR3 protein. This table holds nearly 200,000 distinct CDR3 sequences, 90% to 95% found once. The specimen was CD4+ T cells from PBMCs. These receptors originate from a human donor with multiple sclerosis. CDR3s include the opening cysteine and the closing phenylalanine or tryptophan. D genes are given only for firm matches.

j_gene: TRBJ1-2
v_gene: TRBV15
d_gene: .
CDR3aa: CATSRDVGAGGYTF

j_gene: TRBJ1-1
v_gene: TRBV29-1
d_gene: .
CDR3aa: CSSRSYDRLTEAFF

j_gene: TRBJ2-1
v_gene: TRBV7-9
d_gene: TRBD2
CDR3aa: CASTLSGLFLF

j_gene: TRBJ1-6
v_gene: TRBV20-1
d_gene: TRBD1
CDR3aa: CSAPKTGFNSPLHF

j_gene: TRBJ2-2
v_gene: TRBV20-1
d_gene: .
CDR3aa: CSAFDRPANTGELFF

j_gene: TRBJ2-7
v_gene: TRBV20-1
d_gene: .
CDR3aa: CSARLDGEQYF

j_gene: TRBJ1-1
v_gene: TRBV30
d_gene: TRBD1
CDR3aa: CAFTSGTAGEAFF

j_gene: TRBJ2-5
v_gene: TRBV4-1
d_gene: .
CDR3aa: CASSNPLRGETQYF

j_gene: TRBJ2-4
v_gene: TRBV5-1
d_gene: TRBD2
CDR3aa: CASSSSGGNIQYF

j_gene: TRBJ1-5
v_gene: TRBV20-1
d_gene: .
CDR3aa: CSARDSGSSNQPQHF

j_gene: TRBJ1-4
v_gene: TRBV4-1
d_gene: .
CDR3aa: CASSQSYEKLFF

j_gene: TRBJ2-1
v_gene: TRBV7-7
d_gene: .
CDR3aa: CASSSHLGNNEQFF

j_gene: TRBJ1-6
v_gene: TRBV5-1
d_gene: .
CDR3aa: CASSLGTNNSPLHF

j_gene: TRBJ1-2
v_gene: TRBV20-1
d_gene: .
CDR3aa: CSARDNFIGNGYTF

j_gene: TRBJ1-1
v_gene: TRBV12-3/TRBV12-4
d_gene: .
CDR3aa: CASSPDIYTEAFF

j_gene: TRBJ1-1
v_gene: TRBV7-8
d_gene: .
CDR3aa: CASSLDGRMNTEAFF

j_gene: TRBJ1-1
v_gene: TRBV9
d_gene: .
CDR3aa: CASSVVAYSEAFF

j_gene: TRBJ2-1
v_gene: TRBV4-1
d_gene: TRBD2
CDR3aa: CASSQEGLAENEQFF

j_gene: TRBJ1-1
v_gene: TRBV27
d_gene: .
CDR3aa: CASSPLIQNTEAFF

j_gene: TRBJ2-5
v_gene: TRBV27
d_gene: .
CDR3aa: CASSFSHYPQETQYF

j_gene: TRBJ2-1
v_gene: TRBV20-1
d_gene: .
CDR3aa: CSAPPAGLLRNNEQFF

j_gene: TRBJ2-1
v_gene: TRBV4-1
d_gene: .
CDR3aa: CASSQDPGDHEFF

j_gene: TRBJ2-2
v_gene: TRBV29-1
d_gene: .
CDR3aa: CSAGTAFTGELFF

j_gene: TRBJ2-1
v_gene: TRBV20-1
d_gene: TRBD1
CDR3aa: CSAPKPGTDNEQFF

j_gene: TRBJ1-5
v_gene: TRBV20-1
d_gene: .
CDR3aa: CSASNGNQPQHF

j_gene: TRBJ1-6
v_gene: TRBV27
d_gene: .
CDR3aa: CASSERNSPLHF

j_gene: TRBJ1-2
v_gene: TRBV3-1
d_gene: .
CDR3aa: CASSQDIGAGRYLYGYTF

j_gene: TRBJ2-1
v_gene: TRBV7-8
d_gene: .
CDR3aa: CASSLQERGEQFF

j_gene: TRBJ2-3
v_gene: TRBV29-1
d_gene: .
CDR3aa: CSVSPSTDTQYF

j_gene: TRBJ1-1
v_gene: TRBV28
d_gene: .
CDR3aa: CASSQSQAFF

j_gene: TRBJ2-3
v_gene: TRBV2
d_gene: .
CDR3aa: CASSEDRIDTQYF

j_gene: TRBJ1-1
v_gene: TRBV7-9
d_gene: .
CDR3aa: CASSLEVWGAPEAFF

j_gene: TRBJ1-1
v_gene: TRBV3-1
d_gene: TRBD1
CDR3aa: CASSQTGGLEAFF

j_gene: TRBJ2-5
v_gene: TRBV3-1
d_gene: .
CDR3aa: CASSPDIQETQYF

j_gene: TRBJ2-4
v_gene: TRBV3-1
d_gene: TRBD2
CDR3aa: CASSPNPGLAGPANIQYF

j_gene: TRBJ2-3
v_gene: TRBV15
d_gene: .
CDR3aa: CATALGVPRGDTQYF

j_gene: TRBJ2-3
v_gene: TRBV9
d_gene: TRBD1
CDR3aa: CASSEGQGTDTQYF

j_gene: TRBJ2-1
v_gene: TRBV11-2
d_gene: TRBD2
CDR3aa: CASSPSGTRIYNEQFF

j_gene: TRBJ2-1
v_gene: TRBV11-2
d_gene: .
CDR3aa: CASSPDVVEYNEQFF

j_gene: TRBJ1-2
v_gene: TRBV29-1
d_gene: .
CDR3aa: CTDIDSRTNYGYTF

j_gene: TRBJ2-1
v_gene: TRBV19
d_gene: .
CDR3aa: CASSIWGESYNEQFF

j_gene: TRBJ2-3
v_gene: TRBV3-1
d_gene: .
CDR3aa: CASSARTALGPDTQYF

j_gene: TRBJ1-6
v_gene: TRBV15
d_gene: .
CDR3aa: CATSRGGRGYSPLHF

j_gene: TRBJ2-2
v_gene: TRBV7-2
d_gene: .
CDR3aa: CASSLFRVGELFF

j_gene: TRBJ2-7
v_gene: TRBV29-1
d_gene: TRBD2
CDR3aa: CSATFVWREGEQYF

j_gene: TRBJ1-2
v_gene: TRBV6-5
d_gene: .
CDR3aa: CASSMANYGYTF

j_gene: TRBJ1-2
v_gene: TRBV2
d_gene: TRBD1
CDR3aa: CASSETGASGYTF

j_gene: TRBJ1-2
v_gene: TRBV9
d_gene: .
CDR3aa: CASSNGAGYTF

j_gene: TRBJ2-2
v_gene: TRBV30
d_gene: TRBD1
CDR3aa: CAWSKIDRGAGELFF

j_gene: TRBJ1-5
v_gene: TRBV30
d_gene: .
CDR3aa: CAWSKAPGAQHF

j_gene: TRBJ1-1
v_gene: TRBV4-2
d_gene: .
CDR3aa: CASSRDYRVDTEAFF

j_gene: TRBJ1-2
v_gene: TRBV20-1
d_gene: .
CDR3aa: CSARDLYGYTF

j_gene: TRBJ2-1
v_gene: TRBV7-9
d_gene: TRBD1
CDR3aa: CASSSLGPGGQFF

j_gene: TRBJ2-5
v_gene: TRBV7-2
d_gene: TRBD2
CDR3aa: CASSIRLADKETQYF